The 17 T cell receptor beta chains presented below share a single source sample, sequenced in a study of T cell changes during pregnancy in multiple sclerosis. Repertoires were generated with immunoSEQ multiplex PCR, while TCRdb's copy carries only in-frame clones and drops some. The sample has 30,000 or so clones, around nine tenths seen once; the top ten hold 0.44%. The sample in question was CD4+ T cells from peripheral blood mononuclear cells, obtained in the second trimester of pregnancy. The receptor set was obtained from a female donor in good health, enrolled as a control in a pregnancy study.

The chain carries TRBV30 and TRBJ1-1; possibly TRBD1 for D (6 bases). The CDR3 extends over 13 amino acids. Per germline, CDR1 GTSNPN and CDR2 SVGIG (reference sequence). V was pared by 5 bases and J by 2 bases, with 12 bases between. This chain's CDR3 is CAWRAQGNTEAFF. Written as DNA, the CDR3 is TGTGCCTGGCGCGCACAGGGTAACACTGAAGCTTTCTTT. Drawing the rest from reference TRBV30 and TRBJ1-1, the complete variable domain is SQTIHQWPATLVQPVGSPLSLECTVEGTSNPNLYWYRQAAGRGLQLLFYSVGIGQISSEVPQNLSASRPQDRQFILSSKKLLLSDSGFYLCAWRAQGNTEAFFGQGTRLTVV.

The chain uses TRBV12-1 and TRBJ1-1. TRBV12-1 represents a pseudogene. The CDR3 is 13 amino acids. For the CDR3, the DNA is TGTGCCAGCAGCCCAGAGAGGTACACTGAAGCTTTCTTT. The encoded protein is CASSPERYTEAFF.

This chain uses TRBV10-1 with TRBJ2-5; TRBD2 matches at 10 bases. Germline assignment: CDR1 WNHNN and CDR2 SYGVQD (reference sequence). V was pared by 2 bases and J by 12 bases, with 9 bases of the junction left unmatched. The CDR3 consists of 14 residues. The CDR3 DNA sequence: TGCGCCAGCAGTGAGGGGCTAGCGGGGGCCGCGAAGTACTTC. It translates to CASSEGLAGAAKYF.

This chain links TRBV9 with TRBJ2-1; D is unresolved. From germline, CDR1 is SGDLS and CDR2 YYNGEE. There are 13 residues in the CDR3. V was shortened by 3 bases and J by 0 bases, with 4 bases between the two germline ends. The CDR3 sequence is CASSDGSYNEQFF. The CDR3, as DNA: TGTGCCAGCAGCGACGGCTCCTACAATGAGCAGTTCTTC.

This clone was seen only a few times. V gene TRBV29-1 combines with J gene TRBJ2-1; 9 nucleotides agree with TRBD1. V trimming: 5 bases; J trimming: 5 bases; junction bases outside the gene matches: 7. CDR3 length: 14 amino acids. Per the germline V gene, CDR1 is SQVTM and CDR2 is ANQGSEA. The CDR3 spells CSVPRDRVHNEQFF. The CDR3 DNA is TGCAGCGTTCCCCGGGACAGGGTACACAATGAGCAGTTCTTC.

V is TRBV19 and J is TRBJ1-2; perhaps TRBD1 as D (5 bases). Germline-derived CDR1 and CDR2 are LNHDA and SQIVND (reference sequence). The CDR3 consists of 14 residues. Trimming cost V 7 bases and J 2 bases, with 14 bases left between them. CDR3 in DNA: TGTGCCAGTACCCCGGGGCGGGGGAACTATGGCTACACCTTC. This translates into CASTPGRGNYGYTF. The complete variable domain, with remaining parts taken from reference TRBV19 and TRBJ1-2, reads DGGITQSPKYLFRKEGQNVTLSCEQNLNHDAMYWYRQDPGQGLRLIYYSQIVNDFQKGDIAEGYSVSREKKESFPLTVTSAQKNPTAFYLCASTPGRGNYGYTFGSGTRLTVV.

In this sample, this clone turned up once. This rearrangement joins TRBV5-4 to TRBJ2-1, with TRBD2 matching 12 bases. The V and J ends lost 4 bases and 4 bases, in that order; junction bases with no gene match: 3. Per the germline V gene, CDR1 is SGHNT and CDR2 is YYREEE (reference sequence). There are 15 residues in the CDR3. CDR3 sequence reads: CASSPLAGGYNEQFF. DNA for the CDR3: TGTGCCAGCAGCCCACTAGCGGGAGGATACAATGAGCAGTTCTTC.

The rearrangement joins TRBV27 to TRBJ1-4; D gene uncertain. This CDR3 has 15 residues. V was clipped by 5 bases and J by 3 bases, with 13 bases between them. Germline lookup yields CDR1 MNHEY and CDR2 SMNVEV (reference sequence). The CDR3 sequence: CASSRGRVPNEKLFF. The CDR3 nucleotides are TGTGCCAGCAGTCGCGGGAGGGTACCTAATGAAAAACTGTTTTTT.

This clone was counted a single time. This sequence joins TRBV7-2 and TRBJ1-3; D is unclear. The CDR3 sequence is 14 residues long. CDR1 is SGHTA and CDR2 is FQGNSA in the germline V gene. The V gene lost 5 bases and the J gene lost 4 bases, with 12 bases spanning the gap. CDR3 sequence (DNA): TGTGCCAGCAGCCCGGGGAGTGTCGGAAACACCATATATTTT. Protein: CASSPGSVGNTIYF.

The V and J genes are TRBV14 and TRBJ1-4; weak D call: TRBD1 (5 bases). From germline, CDR1 is SGHDN and CDR2 FVKESK. CDR3 length: 17 residues. V was shortened by 0 bases and J by 5 bases, with 16 bases between the two germline ends. The CDR3 bases are TGTGCCAGCAGCCAAGAAACCCCTCGGGGGATCAATGAAAAACTGTTTTTT. It is translated as CASSQETPRGINEKLFF.

In DNA form, the CDR3 reads TGCGCCAGCGCCGGGACAGATATCTATGGCTACACCTTC. This sequence encodes CASAGTDIYGYTF. The chain joins TRBV5-1 to TRBJ1-2; 7 positions match TRBD1. Trimming took 7 bases from V and 4 from J; bases not matched to a gene: 7. This CDR3 comprises 13 residues. Germline V gene sequence: CDR1 SGHRS, CDR2 YFSETQ.

The V call is TRBV9, the J call TRBJ2-7; 11 positions agree with TRBD1. Germline lookup yields CDR1 SGDLS and CDR2 YYNGEE. J lost 2 bases, V lost 3 bases, and 4 bases had no gene match. The CDR3 extends over 15 amino acids. The CDR3 spells CASSETGQGAYEQYF. DNA of the CDR3: TGTGCCAGCAGCGAGACGGGACAGGGGGCCTACGAGCAGTACTTC.

V gene TRBV19 combines with J gene TRBJ2-3; 7 bases map to TRBD1. Per the germline V gene, CDR1 is LNHDA and CDR2 is SQIVND (reference sequence). This CDR3 contains 15 residues. The V and J ends lost 4 bases and 1 base, in that order; junction bases with no gene match: 5. Written as DNA, the CDR3 is TGTGCCAGTAGTACCCCGACAGGGCGCACAGATACGCAGTATTTT. Translating gives CASSTPTGRTDTQYF.

The chain uses TRBV19 and TRBJ2-7; D is perhaps TRBD2 (6 bases). V was shortened by 3 bases and J by 5 bases, with 14 bases between the two germline ends. Looked up from germline, CDR1 is LNHDA and CDR2 is SQIVND (reference sequence). The CDR3 totals 14 residues. The CDR3 DNA sequence: TGTGCCAGTAGTATTGGGAGGACCCGCCACGAGCAGTACTTC. This codes for CASSIGRTRHEQYF.

The rearrangement joins TRBV6-4 to TRBJ1-5; D is possibly TRBD1 (6 bases). V was pared by 4 bases and J by 7 bases, with 11 bases between. Germline loops: CDR1 MRHNA, CDR2 SNTAGT. This CDR3 has 13 residues. CDR3 DNA sequence: TGTGCCAGCAGTGGGGGGCCGGGCCAGCCCCAGCATTTT. It yields the protein CASSGGPGQPQHF.

This chain uses TRBV2 with TRBJ2-6; 9 bases line up with TRBD1. Germline CDR1 SNHLY, CDR2 FYNNEI. V trimming: 4 bases; J trimming: 0 bases; junction bases outside the gene matches: 7. CDR3 size: 18 residues. The DNA of the CDR3 is TGTGCCAGCAGTGGTACAGGGGGCCAACGCTCTGGGGCCAACGTCCTGACTTTC. It yields the protein CASSGTGGQRSGANVLTF. The full variable domain, rest sourced from reference TRBV2 and TRBJ2-6, is EPEVTQTPSHQVTQMGQEVILRCVPISNHLYFYWYRQILGQKVEFLVSFYNNEISEKSEIFDDQFSVERPDGSNFTLKIRSTKLEDSAMYFCASSGTGGQRSGANVLTFGAGSRLTVL.

The chain links TRBV4-2 to TRBJ2-3, with TRBD2 as a possible D gene (6 bases). From germline, CDR1 is LGHNA and CDR2 YNFKEQ. The CDR3 covers 14 residues. V gave up 0 bases and J gave up 3 bases, with 7 bases separating them. CDR3 in amino acids: CASSQEGGTDTQYF. CDR3 sequence (DNA): TGTGCCAGCAGCCAAGAGGGGGGTACAGATACGCAGTATTTT.